This entry lists 28 T cell receptor beta chains sequenced from one sample in a study of regulatory T cells in long-lasting Graves disease. HTBI primers from iRepertoire and Arm-PCR of CDR3 regions yielded the TCR beta libraries. MiXCR, run by TCRdb on the multiplex PCR reads, gives a single entry per CDR3 protein. The sample lists some 230,000 distinct CDR3 sequences; around 17% were seen once. Time point reported: newly diagnosed GD, antithyroid drugs for less than 3 months. Following extraction of RNA from PBMCs, that RNA was used to make the TCR library. Here the sequenced sample was peripheral blood mononuclear cells (PBMCs), taken at new diagnosis, from a patient treated with antithyroid drugs. These receptors were collected from a female donor with Graves disease.

The sample holds many counts of this clonotype. This chain uses TRBV27 with TRBJ1-2, with D perhaps TRBD1 (5 bases). The CDR3 length is 14 residues. V was clipped by 5 bases and J by 0 bases, with 10 bases between them. Germline lookup yields CDR1 MNHEY and CDR2 SMNVEV (reference sequence). The CDR3 coding sequence is TGTGCCAGCAGTCGGACAAACACTAACTATGGCTACACCTTC. This encodes CASSRTNTNYGYTF.

The chain recombines TRBV6-2 or TRBV6-3 with TRBJ2-5, with a tentative D call TRBD2 (6 bases). The CDR3 covers 12 residues. The germline V gene encodes CDR1 MNHEY and CDR2 SVGEGT. V shed 7 bases and J shed 5 bases, with 11 bases lying between them. The CDR3 here is CASKEGRETQYF. The CDR3 coding sequence is TGTGCCAGCAAGGAGGGGCGGGAGACCCAGTACTTC.

This clonotype was observed a few times. The genes are TRBV6-1 and TRBJ1-2; 8 nucleotides agree with TRBD1. The CDR3 length is 13 residues. Germline V gene lookup returns CDR1 MNHNS and CDR2 SASEGT. V gave up 2 bases and J gave up 8 bases; unmatched junction bases: 4. The CDR3 protein is CASSEQGAEGYTF. The CDR3, as DNA: TGTGCCAGCAGTGAACAGGGGGCGGAAGGCTACACCTTC.

The table lists this clonotype with a few counts. The chain is built from TRBV6-2 or TRBV6-3 and TRBJ1-2; D might be TRBD1 (5 bases). This CDR3 comprises 15 residues. The V end was cut by 5 bases, the J end by 3 bases, with 16 bases between. Germline CDR1 MNHEY, CDR2 SVGEGT. This chain's CDR3 is CASSLQAGSYYGYTF. CDR3 DNA sequence: TGTGCCAGCAGTCTCCAGGCAGGGAGCTACTATGGCTACACCTTC.

This clonotype has a handful of counts. This chain uses TRBV12-3 or TRBV12-4 with TRBJ2-6, with D possibly matching TRBD1 (5 bases). The germline V and J ends were trimmed by 6 bases and 12 bases, with 12 bases remaining between them. The CDR3 extends over 12 amino acids. The DNA of the CDR3 is TGTGCCAGCAGGACCCCTAGGGGCGTCCTGACTTTC. Protein: CASRTPRGVLTF.

This clonotype has more than one count but fewer than ten. The rearrangement joins TRBV19 to TRBJ1-5, with D maybe TRBD1 (5 bases). V was trimmed by 3 bases and J by 0 bases, leaving 15 bases between them. From germline, CDR1 is LNHDA and CDR2 SQIVND (reference sequence). The CDR3 length is 17 residues. CDR3: CASSIGGQGYSNQPQHF. CDR3 coding DNA: TGTGCCAGTAGTATCGGTGGCCAGGGATATAGCAATCAGCCCCAGCATTTT.

The chain uses TRBV7-9 and TRBJ2-1, with 13 bases identical to TRBD2. The CDR3 is made up of 16 amino acids. Germline CDR1 reads SEHNR; CDR2 reads FQNEAQ (reference sequence). After removal of 0 bases from V and 12 bases from J, the junction contained 8 bases not matched to a gene. The CDR3 DNA sequence: TGTGCCAGCAGCTTAGCTGTCGGACTAGCGGGAGTAGTGCAGTTCTTC. Translating it yields CASSLAVGLAGVVQFF.

For this clonotype: Given a far larger clone just one base away, this is likely a sequencing read error. The rearrangement uses TRBV3-1 and TRBJ2-7; D is uncertain. V lost 5 bases to trimming and J lost 3 bases, with 14 bases between them. The CDR3 length is 14 residues. Germline loops: CDR1 LGHDT, CDR2 YNNKEL (reference sequence). The chain's CDR3 is CASSDRWSDYEQYF. The CDR3 region has the DNA TGTGCCAGCAGCGATAGGTGGTCGGACTACGAGCAGTACTTC.

This clonotype was recorded a few times. J is TRBJ1-1 and V is TRBV9; 7 bases line up with TRBD1. CDR3 size: 17 residues. In germline, CDR1 is SGDLS, CDR2 YYNGEE. V lost 4 bases and J lost 1; bases outside the gene matches: 13. CDR3 amino acids: CASSTSDRRAENTEAFF. The CDR3, as DNA: TGTGCCAGCAGCACCTCGGACAGGAGGGCCGAGAACACTGAAGCTTTCTTT.

This clonotype was seen at least ten times. The chain links TRBV28 to TRBJ2-1; 9 bases line up with TRBD2. This CDR3 has 15 residues. CDR1 MDHEN and CDR2 SYDVKM come from the germline V gene. The J segment lost 5 bases and the V segment lost 3 bases, leaving 5 bases of the junction unmatched. The CDR3 DNA reads TGTGCCAGCAGTTTGGGGCCTAGCGGGGACAATGAGCAGTTCTTC. Translating gives CASSLGPSGDNEQFF.

Remarks on this clonotype: A clone one base away is much larger, so this may be a read error. CDR3 DNA: TGTGCCAGCAGCCCCGCGGGATTTGTAGATACGCAGTATTTT. This encodes CASSPAGFVDTQYF. This rearrangement joins TRBV3-1 to TRBJ2-3; weak D call: TRBD2 (6 bases). Germline-derived CDR1 and CDR2 are LGHDT and YNNKEL (reference sequence). This CDR3 is built from 14 residues. V lost 4 bases, J lost 5 bases, and 13 bases lay in between.

This clonotype was seen at least ten times. The CDR3 DNA sequence: TGTGCCAGCAGCTCACGACAGGGAAGGGGCAATGAGCAGTTCTTC. Its protein is CASSSRQGRGNEQFF. The chain uses TRBV7-9 and TRBJ2-1; 7 bases align to TRBD1. The V gene end was trimmed by 4 bases and the J gene end by 6 bases; junction bases not matched to a gene: 9. The CDR3 spans 15 residues. CDR1 is SEHNR and CDR2 is FQNEAQ in the germline V gene (reference sequence).

This clonotype was recorded many times. This chain uses TRBV5-4 with TRBJ2-5, with a tentative D call TRBD2 (6 bases). Germline CDR1 and CDR2: SGHNT and YYREEE (reference sequence). V dropped 6 bases and J dropped 4 bases, with 16 bases sitting between them. The CDR3 consists of 14 residues. In nucleotides, the CDR3 is TGTGCCAGCACCGAGTGGGAGGCCACAGAGACCCAGTACTTC. Translated: CASTEWEATETQYF.

This clonotype has at least ten counts. J is TRBJ2-1 and V is TRBV7-3; D is tentatively TRBD1 or TRBD2 (5 bases each). Germline-derived CDR1 and CDR2 are SGHTA and FQGTGA. Trimming left V 0 bases short and J 4 bases short, with 10 bases between. CDR3 length: 15 residues. The CDR3 DNA reads as TGTGCCAGCAGCTTAACGGGGACCAAATACAATGAGCAGTTCTTC. It is translated as CASSLTGTKYNEQFF.

This clonotype was seen ten or more times. This chain joins TRBV7-9 and TRBJ2-7, with 10 bases identical to TRBD2. CDR3 length: 14 amino acids. V lost 4 bases, J lost 5 bases, and 5 bases stayed unmatched. Germline-derived CDR1 and CDR2 are SEHNR and FQNEAQ (reference sequence). CDR3 residues: CASSYASGSHEQYF. In DNA form, the CDR3 reads TGTGCCAGCAGCTACGCTAGCGGGAGTCACGAGCAGTACTTC.

This clonotype was counted at least ten times. The gene calls are TRBV7-2 and TRBJ2-3, with D possibly TRBD1 on 6 matching bases. Trimming took off 0 bases at V and 2 bases at J, with 9 bases between the two ends. This CDR3 contains 15 residues. Per germline, CDR1 SGHTA and CDR2 FQGNSA. CDR3 DNA: TGTGCCAGCAGCTTAGCGGGGGCCTTCACAGATACGCAGTATTTT. Protein product: CASSLAGAFTDTQYF.

The genes are TRBV9 and TRBJ2-1; possible D gene TRBD1, 5 bases. V was pared by 0 bases and J by 7 bases, with 14 bases between. The length of the CDR3 is 15 residues. Per the germline V gene, CDR1 is SGDLS and CDR2 is YYNGEE. The CDR3 is CASSVGEGAVNEQFF. For the CDR3, the DNA is TGTGCCAGCAGCGTAGGTGAAGGGGCGGTGAATGAGCAGTTCTTC.

This clonotype occurred many times. This chain links TRBV20-1 with TRBJ2-3; 9 bases agree with TRBD2. V was pared by 5 bases and J by 1 base, with 7 bases of the junction left unmatched. This CDR3 comprises 15 residues. CDR1 is DFQATT and CDR2 is SNEGSKA in the germline V gene (reference sequence). The CDR3 DNA follows: TGCAGTGCTCCCAACCCTAGCGGGGGCACAGATACGCAGTATTTT. This sequence encodes CSAPNPSGGTDTQYF.

This clonotype was found many times. This chain uses TRBV2 with TRBJ2-7, with 8 bases aligning to TRBD2. The CDR3 has 13 amino acids. Losses at the gene ends were 6 bases for V and 5 bases for J; bases not matched to a gene: 6. The germline V gene encodes CDR1 SNHLY and CDR2 FYNNEI. The DNA of the CDR3 is TGTGCCAGCAGCGCTAGGCGGGAGGACGAGCAGTACTTC. Its protein is CASSARREDEQYF.

This clonotype occurred many times. This chain uses TRBV11-2 with TRBJ2-2; D unclear. The CDR3 is made up of 14 amino acids. Trimming left V 0 bases short and J 1 base short, with 3 bases between. From germline, CDR1 is SGHAT and CDR2 FQNNGV. CDR3 bases: TGTGCCAGCAGCTTAGAAGAGAACACCGGGGAGCTGTTTTTT. Protein: CASSLEENTGELFF.

This chain connects TRBV6-1 to TRBJ2-1; the D call may be TRBD1 or TRBD2 (5 bases each). Trimming removed 5 bases from V and 2 bases from J, with 13 bases in between. Germline CDR1 is MNHNS and CDR2 is SASEGT. The CDR3 loop spans 15 amino acids. The chain's CDR3 is CASSPHRGTYNEQFF. The CDR3 DNA sequence: TGTGCCAGCAGTCCCCACCGGGGCACCTACAATGAGCAGTTCTTC.

This clonotype was observed at least ten times. The rearrangement uses TRBV6-1 and TRBJ2-2; 10 nucleotides match TRBD1. This CDR3 comprises 15 residues. The germline CDR1 and CDR2 sequences are MNHNS and SASEGT. J gave up 6 bases and V 7 bases, and 8 bases lay outside the gene matches. CDR3 sequence: CASKAGTGEAGELFF. The CDR3 region has the DNA TGTGCCAGCAAGGCCGGGACAGGGGAGGCCGGGGAGCTGTTTTTT.

This clonotype has a count of ten or more. V is TRBV12-3 or TRBV12-4 and J is TRBJ2-3; D ambiguous. The length of the CDR3 is 13 residues. V was shortened by 0 bases and J by 4 bases, with 5 bases between the two germline ends. The CDR3, as DNA: TGTGCCAGCAGTTTAGCGGATTCAGATACGCAGTATTTT. It specifies CASSLADSDTQYF.

The V gene is TRBV20-1, the J gene TRBJ2-3; D not certain. The CDR3 spans 16 residues. V was clipped by 1 base and J by 2 bases, with 16 bases between them. Per germline, CDR1 DFQATT and CDR2 SNEGSKA (reference sequence). CDR3 sequence: CSARGHPKLPTDTQYF. DNA for the CDR3: TGCAGTGCTAGAGGCCACCCGAAGCTCCCCACAGATACGCAGTATTTT.

To note about this clonotype: With a far larger clone one base away, a read error is the likely cause. The chain couples TRBV7-9 to TRBJ1-3; possibly TRBD1 for D (5 bases). The CDR3 is 15 amino acids. Per germline, CDR1 SEHNR and CDR2 FQNEAQ (reference sequence). CDR3 in amino acids: CASSEDRGTGYTIYF. The CDR3 nucleotides are TGTGCCAGCAGTGAAGATCGAGGGACTGGATACACCATATATTTT.

Turning to this clonotype: This likely came from a read error, as a far larger clone is one base away. The genes are TRBV7-2 and TRBJ1-2, with D hard to call. CDR1 SGHTA and CDR2 FQGNSA come from the germline V gene. The CDR3 contains 15 residues. V gave up 1 base and J gave up 4 bases, with 13 bases separating them. CDR3: CASSLGSATTYGYTF. CDR3 nucleotides: TGTGCCAGCAGCTTAGGCTCAGCGACTACCTATGGCTACACCTTC.

This chain links TRBV6-1 with TRBJ1-2; 7 bases are shared with TRBD1. This CDR3 has 14 amino acids. The V and J ends lost 6 bases and 0 bases, in that order; junction bases with no gene match: 4. Germline loops: CDR1 MNHNS, CDR2 SASEGT. The CDR3 region is CASREDRTNYGYTF. In DNA form, the CDR3 reads TGTGCCAGCAGAGAGGACAGGACTAACTATGGCTACACCTTC.

This clonotype was seen repeatedly, ten times or more. The CDR3 spells CASSGGLSGSATDTQYF. CDR3 DNA: TGTGCCAGCAGCGGAGGACTTAGCGGGAGCGCCACAGATACGCAGTATTTT. This chain uses TRBV9 with TRBJ2-3, with 9 bases fitting TRBD2. The CDR3 consists of 17 residues. Germline CDR1 and CDR2: SGDLS and YYNGEE. Losses at the gene ends were 3 bases for V and 2 bases for J; bases not matched to a gene: 10.